This T cell receptor (beta chain) was retrieved from a study of patients and donors after allogeneic stem cell transplantation (dated by TCRdb to about 2020). In its sample, this clonotype was seen a few times. Which antigen it targets is not known. Base qualities are not recorded, but no much larger clone differs from it by a single base. The library came from RT-PCR. TCRdb records NextSeq 550 as the sequencer. TCRdb itself trimmed the public reads at Q25 with fastp, ran MiXCR and retained productive beta chains. Entries are consolidated by CDR3 protein sequence, retaining the most common genes and DNA. This sample lists under 200,000 distinct CDR3 sequences; approximately 28% were detected once. The biggest ten clones account for 3.2% of the sample. The sample consisted of blood, either unsorted or a sorted T cell fraction (not recorded which). The receptor was isolated from a human donor who was either an allogeneic HSCT recipient or a stem cell or donor lymphocyte infusion donor (not recorded which). It is not recorded whose cells these are; they may come from a transplant donor.

The DNA sequence reads TGTGCCAGCAGCCCGGGACTAGGGGTCTACGAGCAGTACTTC. This gives the protein CASSPGLGVYEQYF. The rearranged chain carries TRBV9 and TRBJ2-7; 8 nucleotides in the junction match TRBD2. Trimming accounts for 4 bases at V and 3 bases at J, while the number of junction bases matched to no gene is 6. The CDR3 holds 14 amino acids from the cysteine to the phenylalanine. Only CDR3 DNA remains: 42 bases, in frame from the first base. From the germline V gene, CDR1 is SGDLS and CDR2 is YYNGEE.